This entry lists 5 T cell receptor beta chains sequenced from one sample in a study of STAT5B mutations in CD4+ large granular lymphocyte leukemia. Clones were sequenced by immunoSEQ multiplex PCR, and TCRdb holds only the in-frame ones, with some missing. The table shows 30,000 or so clones, with around 80% occurring only once. Sequenced sample: CD4+ T cells from blood buffy coats. The receptor source for this set is a human donor in good health.

The chain carries TRBV18 and TRBJ2-5, with D perhaps matching TRBD2 (5 bases). Germline V gene data show CDR1 as KGHSH and CDR2 as LQKENI. The CDR3 spans 15 residues. The V and J ends lost 5 bases and 1 base respectively, with 14 bases between them. CDR3 protein: CASSRTVWAQETQYF. DNA for the CDR3: TGTGCCAGCTCAAGGACTGTGTGGGCCCAAGAGACCCAGTACTTC. Based on the CDR3 plus reference TRBV18 and TRBJ2-5, the full variable domain is NAGVMQNPRHLVRRRGQEARLRCSPMKGHSHVYWYRQLPEEGLKFMVYLQKENIIDESGMPKERFSAEFPKEGPSILRIQQVVRGDSAAYFCASSRTVWAQETQYFGPGTRLLVL.

This chain links TRBV7-2 with TRBJ2-7; D is possibly TRBD1 or TRBD2 (6 bases each). Per germline, CDR1 SGHTA and CDR2 FQGNSA. This CDR3 spans 16 amino acids. Trimming took 5 bases from V and 4 from J, leaving 21 bases between them. The CDR3 region has the DNA TGTGCCAGCAGCCGACCGATGGGGGGCGCGGGGTACGAGCAGTACTTC. It encodes CASSRPMGGAGYEQYF.

The genes are TRBV9 and TRBJ2-1; 7 nucleotides align to TRBD1. Per the germline V gene, CDR1 is SGDLS and CDR2 is YYNGEE. V lost 0 bases, J lost 10 bases, and 7 bases stayed unmatched. The CDR3 is 14 amino acids. The CDR3 is CASSVAVGDSEQFF. The CDR3 coding sequence is TGTGCCAGCAGCGTAGCCGTGGGGGACAGCGAGCAGTTCTTC.

J is TRBJ2-3 and V is TRBV5-5, with 8 bases lining up with TRBD2. The germline CDR1 and CDR2 sequences are SGHKS and YYEKEE (reference sequence). With 5 bases clipped from V and 2 bases from J, the junction kept 4 bases outside the gene matches. CDR3 size: 14 residues. The CDR3: CASRSLAVTDTQYF. The CDR3 nucleotides read TGTGCCAGCAGATCACTAGCGGTCACAGATACGCAGTATTTT.

V is TRBV6-6 and J is TRBJ1-5, with D possibly matching TRBD1 (6 bases). Germline CDR1 and CDR2: MNHNY and SVGAGI (reference sequence). This CDR3 has 13 amino acids. V dropped 8 bases and J dropped 3 bases, with 11 bases sitting between them. The CDR3 reads CASVQGNNQPQHF. The CDR3 DNA reads as TGTGCCAGCGTACAGGGTAACAATCAGCCCCAGCATTTT.